The clone carrying this TCR beta chain was detected only a few times. Its matching antigen is unknown. This sample was taken from a study of naive and memory T cell subsets. Study observations and caveats: TCR transcript changes with activation or differentiation may affect this RNA method.

The germline gives CDR1 MNHEY, CDR2 SVGAGI. This CDR3 spans 15 amino acids. The V and J ends lost 6 bases and 5 bases, in that order; junction bases with no gene match: 8. The library had UMIs added by 3' ligation of an oligonucleotide to TCR cDNA. The SP2 primer and nested alpha and beta constant region primers amplified ligated cDNA in four rounds. In TCRdb, the 5' RACE reads were re-called with MiXCR into one record per CDR3 protein. The table includes 60,000 or so distinct CDR3 sequences, 7.2% detected once. This chain uses TRBV6-5 with TRBJ1-2; 11 nucleotides match TRBD1. The receptor comes from a male donor in good health. CDR3 protein: CASSYRTGGRYGYTF. The CDR3, as DNA: TGTGCCAGCAGCTACCGGACAGGGGGCCGGTATGGCTACACCTTC.